These 22 T cell receptor beta chains originate from one sample sequenced in a study of blood T cells in healthy people across ages. Sample-barcoded 5' priming and a J-beta primer mix drove a second PCR of roughly 7 to 11 cycles. TCRdb redid the calling of the 5' RACE reads with MiXCR, one entry per CDR3 protein. The repertoire includes roughly 1 million distinct CDR3 sequences, under 30% of them detected once, and around 0.75% sits in the top ten. The same sample was also used in a study of T cells of mothers and their children.

The sample taken for sequencing was blood. Receptors were obtained from a girl aged 2-10 years in good health.

The sample holds many counts of this clonotype. The chain carries TRBV9 and TRBJ2-5; D might be TRBD2 (5 bases). Germline V gene lookup returns CDR1 SGDLS and CDR2 YYNGEE. V lost 4 bases to trimming and J lost 4 bases, with 14 bases between them. The CDR3 consists of 14 residues. The CDR3 spells CASSLRGGGETQYF. Written as DNA, the CDR3 is TGTGCCAGCAGCCTCCGTGGTGGAGGAGAGACCCAGTACTTC.

The chain links TRBV12-3 or TRBV12-4 to TRBJ2-1; D might be TRBD2 (5 bases). This CDR3 spans 14 amino acids. V was pared by 3 bases and J by 9 bases, with 15 bases between. CDR3: CASSFGSGLTEQFF. The CDR3 DNA reads TGTGCCAGCAGTTTTGGTTCGGGATTGACTGAGCAGTTCTTC.

In its sample, this clonotype was seen a few times. V gene TRBV28 combines with J gene TRBJ2-7; no reliable D call. The V gene's germline CDR1 is MDHEN and CDR2 SYDVKM. CDR3 size: 17 residues. V was trimmed by 3 bases and J by 7 bases, leaving 25 bases between them. CDR3 bases: TGTGCCAGCAGTTTTCGGCCGAAACCACTCCGATCAGAGGAGCAGTACTTC. It specifies CASSFRPKPLRSEEQYF. Full variable domain (remainder filled in from reference TRBV28 and TRBJ2-7): DVKVTQSSRYLVKRTGEKVFLECVQDMDHENMFWYRQDPGLGLRLIYFSYDVKMKEKGDIPEGYSVSREKKERFSLILESASTNQTSMYLCASSFRPKPLRSEEQYFGPGTRLTVT.

This rearrangement joins TRBV11-1 to TRBJ1-1, with D unresolved. Germline CDR1 and CDR2: SGHAT and FQDESV (reference sequence). V was shortened by 4 bases and J by 2 bases, with 14 bases between the two germline ends. The CDR3 has 15 residues. The CDR3 region has the DNA TGTGCCAGCAGCTCTAGTTGGTCCGCAAACACTGAAGCTTTCTTT. Translating it yields CASSSSWSANTEAFF.

The sample holds a few counts of this clonotype. This chain links TRBV6-2 or TRBV6-3 with TRBJ1-1; TRBD1 is a possible D gene (6 bases). The length of the CDR3 is 16 residues. Trimming took 2 bases from V and 0 from J, leaving 13 bases between them. Germline V CDR1 and CDR2: MNHEY, SVGEGT. CDR3 sequence reads: CASSYTPTGLNTEAFF. The CDR3 DNA sequence: TGTGCCAGCAGTTACACCCCGACAGGATTGAACACTGAAGCTTTCTTT.

This clonotype was seen a handful of times. The junction shows a germline mismatch at one end, possibly a read error. The chain employs TRBV29-1 and TRBJ2-5, with TRBD2 matching 12 bases. The CDR3 is made up of 13 amino acids. Germline CDR1 and CDR2: SQVTM and ANQGSEA. This CDR3 is CSSLTSGRTSEFF. The DNA for the CDR3 is TGCAGCTCCCTGACTAGCGGGAGAACTTCGGAGTTCTTC.

This chain joins TRBV7-2 and TRBJ2-1; D uncertain. V was shortened by 5 bases and J by 13 bases, with 21 bases between the two germline ends. Germline V CDR1 and CDR2: SGHTA, FQGNSA. The CDR3 is made up of 14 amino acids. CDR3 sequence: CASSDIMLVAPQFF. CDR3 DNA: TGTGCCAGCAGCGATATCATGCTGGTAGCCCCACAGTTCTTC.

The chain is built from TRBV10-3 and TRBJ2-1, with TRBD1 as a possible D gene (5 bases). Germline loops: CDR1 ENHRY, CDR2 SYGVKD. The length of the CDR3 is 13 residues. Trimming removed 6 bases at V and 4 bases at J, with 10 bases between. The CDR3 is CAISTGEYNEQFF. CDR3 nucleotide sequence: TGTGCCATCAGCACAGGTGAATACAATGAGCAGTTCTTC.

This clonotype was picked up a small number of times. The chain recombines TRBV20-1 with TRBJ2-2; unclear D gene. The germline V and J ends were trimmed by 0 bases and 5 bases, with 10 bases remaining between them. The CDR3 is 14 amino acids. Germline V gives CDR1 DFQATT, CDR2 SNEGSKA (reference sequence). Here the CDR3 DNA reads TGCAGTGCTAGAGAGGGATTGAGAACCGGGGAGCTGTTTTTT. It specifies CSAREGLRTGELFF.

The chain is built from TRBV5-1 and TRBJ1-1; D is ambiguous. The length of the CDR3 is 13 residues. CDR1 is SGHRS and CDR2 is YFSETQ in the germline V gene. V lost 6 bases and J 1 base, leaving 10 bases between the germline ends. CDR3 in DNA: TGCGCCAGCACCCTACAAGGGAACACTGAAGCTTTCTTT. Protein product: CASTLQGNTEAFF. The full variable domain, with the rest looked up from reference TRBV5-1 and TRBJ1-1, is KAGVTQTPRYLIKTRGQQVTLSCSPISGHRSVSWYQQTPGQGLQFLFEYFSETQRNKGNFPGRFSGRQFSNSRSEMNVSTLELGDSALYLCASTLQGNTEAFFGQGTRLTVV.

This clonotype was counted only a few times. V gene TRBV7-9 combines with J gene TRBJ1-6; tentative D call: TRBD1 (6 bases). The CDR3 spans 15 residues. Germline CDR1 reads SEHNR; CDR2 reads FQNEAQ (reference sequence). The ends were cut back, 3 bases at V and 8 bases at J, with 14 bases in the middle. CDR3 nucleotide sequence: TGTGCCAGCAGCTTGGGACATCTTATGGATTCACCCCTCCACTTT. The encoded protein is CASSLGHLMDSPLHF.

This clonotype was counted at least ten times. V gene TRBV7-8 combines with J gene TRBJ2-5; no clear D. The J call may be mistaken, given a closer DNA end match to TRBJ2-7. This CDR3 comprises 13 residues. The germline CDR1 and CDR2 sequences are SGHVS and FQNEAQ. CDR3 loop: CASSLDTPYEQYF. In nucleotides, the CDR3 is TGTGCCAGCAGCTTAGATACCCCCTACGAGCAGTACTTC.

This clonotype was counted between two and nine times. Its ends do not fully match the called genes, so a read error is possible. The rearrangement joins TRBV9 to TRBJ2-1; 8 nucleotides line up with TRBD2. The CDR3 length is 14 residues. The germline gives CDR1 SGDLS, CDR2 YYNGEE. DNA of the CDR3: TGTGCCGGCAGCGTGTCGGGGGGGCGGAATGAGCAGTTCTTC. This encodes CAGSVSGGRNEQFF.

This clonotype was detected many times. This chain connects TRBV20-1 to TRBJ2-7, with no clear D. Between the trimmed V and J ends, which lost 5 bases and 3 bases, there was a span of 5 bases. Germline-derived CDR1 and CDR2 are DFQATT and SNEGSKA (reference sequence). There are 10 residues in the CDR3. The CDR3 sequence: CSAGNYEQYF. CDR3 DNA sequence: TGCAGTGCTGGGAACTACGAGCAGTACTTC.

This clonotype was seen only a few times. The chain combines TRBV7-9 with TRBJ2-1, with D uncertain. V lost 6 bases to trimming and J lost 2 bases, with 14 bases between them. The CDR3 loop spans 15 amino acids. Per germline, CDR1 SEHNR and CDR2 FQNEAQ (reference sequence). CDR3 sequence reads: CASRSNEGTYNEQFF. DNA of the CDR3: TGTGCCAGCAGGAGTAACGAAGGGACCTACAATGAGCAGTTCTTC.

This clonotype was found a few times. V gene TRBV24-1 combines with J gene TRBJ2-2, with TRBD1 matching over 9 bases. The CDR3 extends over 17 amino acids. The germline CDR1 and CDR2 sequences are KGHDR and SFDVKD. The trim removed 9 bases at V and 1 base at J, leaving 11 bases unmatched. The CDR3 sequence: CATRGSDRGVNTGELFF. In DNA form, the CDR3 reads TGTGCCACCCGTGGGAGTGACAGGGGGGTGAACACCGGGGAGCTGTTTTTT.

This clonotype was picked up a small number of times. The chain combines TRBV20-1 with TRBJ2-5, with D tentatively TRBD2 (6 bases). The last part of the DNA fits TRBJ2-7 better; the J call may be wrong. CDR3 length: 14 amino acids. The germline V gene has CDR1 DFQATT and CDR2 SNEGSKA (reference sequence). This CDR3 reads CSARDLSGAYEQYF. CDR3 coding DNA: TGCAGTGCTAGAGACCTTTCGGGGGCCTACGAGCAGTACTTC.

CDR3 nucleotides: TGTGCCAGCAGTCTTAGCGGGAACGTCGCCTACGAGCAGTACTTC. Its protein product is CASSLSGNVAYEQYF. This chain connects TRBV2 to TRBJ2-7; 8 bases are a match to TRBD2. From germline, CDR1 is SNHLY and CDR2 FYNNEI. The CDR3 runs 15 residues. The V segment lost 5 bases and the J segment 2 bases; nucleotides outside the gene matches: 8. The entire variable domain, with the rest obtained from reference TRBV2 and TRBJ2-7, is as follows: EPEVTQTPSHQVTQMGQEVILRCVPISNHLYFYWYRQILGQKVEFLVSFYNNEISEKSEIFDDQFSVERPDGSNFTLKIRSTKLEDSAMYFCASSLSGNVAYEQYFGPGTRLTVT.

This chain uses TRBV11-1 with TRBJ2-5; TRBD1 aligns across 7 bases. The J call is uncertain, as TRBJ2-1 better fits the DNA end. The CDR3 totals 13 residues. The germline gives CDR1 SGHAT, CDR2 FQDESV (reference sequence). The CDR3 DNA sequence: TGTGCCAGCAGCCACGACAGGGTCCATGAGCAGTTCTTC. Amino acid sequence: CASSHDRVHEQFF.

This rearrangement joins TRBV6-1 to TRBJ1-3; 8 bases match TRBD1. Germline loops: CDR1 MNHNS, CDR2 SASEGT. After removal of 6 bases from V and 1 base from J, the junction contained 8 bases not matched to a gene. CDR3 length equals 16 residues. This CDR3 is CASSTPGQESGNTIYF. Here the CDR3 DNA reads TGTGCCAGCAGCACCCCGGGACAGGAGTCTGGAAACACCATATATTTT.

A few counts support this clonotype. The J gene is TRBJ1-6, the V gene TRBV7-8; 9 nucleotides line up with TRBD1. The germline V gene has CDR1 SGHVS and CDR2 FQNEAQ. V dropped 5 bases and J dropped 10; count of bases not matched to a gene: 6. CDR3 length: 14 residues. CDR3 protein: CASSPGTGKSPLHF. CDR3 coding DNA: TGTGCCAGCAGCCCCGGGACAGGGAAATCACCCCTCCACTTT.

This clonotype showed up just a few times. V is TRBV20-1 and J is TRBJ1-4; perhaps TRBD1 as D (6 bases). The CDR3 is made up of 18 amino acids. CDR1 and CDR2 (germline): DFQATT, SNEGSKA (reference sequence). V was shortened by 5 bases and J by 8 bases, with 30 bases between the two germline ends. The chain's CDR3 is CSALALGGSQEEKEKLFF. The CDR3 DNA reads as TGCAGTGCTTTAGCCCTGGGGGGCTCGCAGGAGGAGAAGGAAAAACTGTTTTTT.